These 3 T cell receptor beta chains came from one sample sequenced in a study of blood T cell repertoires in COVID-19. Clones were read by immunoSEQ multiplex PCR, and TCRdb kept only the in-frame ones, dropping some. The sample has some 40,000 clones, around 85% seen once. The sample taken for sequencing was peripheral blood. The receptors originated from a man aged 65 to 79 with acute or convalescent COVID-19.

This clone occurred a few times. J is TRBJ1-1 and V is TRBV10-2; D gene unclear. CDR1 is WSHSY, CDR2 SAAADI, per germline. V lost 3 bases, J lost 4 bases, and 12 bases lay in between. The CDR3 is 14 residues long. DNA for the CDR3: TGCGCCAGCAGTGAATCCCAAGCCCCCACTGAAGCTTTCTTT. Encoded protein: CASSESQAPTEAFF.

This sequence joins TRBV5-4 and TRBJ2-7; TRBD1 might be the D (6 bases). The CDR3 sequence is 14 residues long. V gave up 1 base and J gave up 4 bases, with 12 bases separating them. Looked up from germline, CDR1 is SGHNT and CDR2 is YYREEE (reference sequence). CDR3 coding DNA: TGTGCCAGCAGCTTGCCTGCAGGGGATTACGAGCAGTACTTC. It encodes CASSLPAGDYEQYF.

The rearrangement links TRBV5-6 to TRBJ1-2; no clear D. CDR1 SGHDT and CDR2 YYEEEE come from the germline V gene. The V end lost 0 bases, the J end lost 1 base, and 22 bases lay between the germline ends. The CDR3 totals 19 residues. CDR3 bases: TGTGCCAGCAGCTTGGGGCCGGGAAGAGGGATTGGAGGTAACTATGGCTACACCTTC. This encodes CASSLGPGRGIGGNYGYTF.